This T cell receptor (beta chain) was captured by sequencing in a study of OX40 agonist ivuxolimab in advanced cancers. Profiling relied on immunoSEQ multiplex PCR, and the TCRdb table lists in-frame clones only, not all of them. Seen here are around 70,000 clones, roughly 85% observed once, and the top ten hold over 6.5%. The junction had 9 bases not matched to a gene; V was cut back by 4 bases and J by 8 bases. The CDR3 has 14 residues. CDR1 and CDR2 from the germline V gene are SGDLS and YYNGEE. The chain couples TRBV9 to TRBJ2-1, with TRBD1 identical over 7 bases. This TCR was sampled from an adult with an advanced solid tumor such as melanoma, head and neck, liver or kidney cancer. The specimen was CD4+ or CD8+ T cells sorted from blood, collected in a trial of the OX40 agonist ivuxolimab. In nucleotides, the CDR3 is TGTGCCAGCAGCACCCGACAGGGTTTGGATGAGCAGTTCTTC. This encodes CASSTRQGLDEQFF.